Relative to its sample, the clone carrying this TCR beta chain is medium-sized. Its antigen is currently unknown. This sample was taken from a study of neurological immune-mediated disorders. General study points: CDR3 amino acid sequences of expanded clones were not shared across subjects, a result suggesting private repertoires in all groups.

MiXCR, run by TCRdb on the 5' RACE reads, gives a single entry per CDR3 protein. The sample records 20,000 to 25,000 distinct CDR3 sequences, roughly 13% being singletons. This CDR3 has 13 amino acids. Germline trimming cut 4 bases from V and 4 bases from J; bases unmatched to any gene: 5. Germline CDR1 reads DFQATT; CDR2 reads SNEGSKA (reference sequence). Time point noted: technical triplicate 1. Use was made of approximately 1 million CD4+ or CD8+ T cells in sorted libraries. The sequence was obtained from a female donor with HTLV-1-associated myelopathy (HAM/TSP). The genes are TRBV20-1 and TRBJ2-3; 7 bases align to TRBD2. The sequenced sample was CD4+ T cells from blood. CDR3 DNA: TGCAGTGCTAATAAGGGGAGGGCAGATACGCAGTATTTT. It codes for CSANKGRADTQYF.